Listed below are T cell receptor beta chains from one sample, sequenced in a study of blood T cell repertoires in COVID-19. Clones were read by immunoSEQ multiplex PCR, and TCRdb kept only the in-frame ones, dropping some. The table has fewer than 450,000 clones, under 95% seen once. The sample was peripheral blood. Receptors originate from a woman in her late teens or twenties who had recovered from COVID-19. Each CDR3 is given with its conserved first and last residue. D genes are given only for firm matches. Size tells how often a clone was seen (once, few, many) or the class of an expanded clone, and some rows leave it out.

TRBD2	TRBV7-8	TRBJ2-3	NA	TGTGCCAGCAGCTTACATCCCGGCGACAGGGTCGGGACTAGCCCTAACACAGATACGCAGTATTTT	CASSLHPGDRVGTSPNTDTQYF
TRBD2	TRBV10-1	TRBJ2-3	NA	TGCGCCAGCAGTGAGCAAGCGGGAGGTACGATAGATACGCAGTATTTT	CASSEQAGGTIDTQYF
NA	TRBV20-1	TRBJ2-1	NA	TGCAGTGCTATCCCTTACAATGAGCAGTTCTTC	CSAIPYNEQFF
NA	TRBV12-5	TRBJ1-2	NA	TGTGCTAGTGGCCGGGTGGACAGCTGGAACTATGGCTACACCTTC	CASGRVDSWNYGYTF
TRBD2	TRBV18	TRBJ2-5	once	TGTGCCAGCTCACCAGCTAGGACTAGGCTTGAGGAGACCCAGTACTTC	CASSPARTRLEETQYF
NA	TRBV10-3	TRBJ1-1	NA	TGTGCCATCAGTCCGGGACAAAGGAACACTGAAGCTTTCTTT	CAISPGQRNTEAFF
NA	TRBV5-1	TRBJ1-1	NA	TGCGCCAGCAGCGCAGGGGACCACCCCACCGGAGCTTTCTTT	CASSAGDHPTGAFF
TRBD1	TRBV7-6	TRBJ1-2	NA	TGTGCCAGCAGCCCCGGACAGGGGGCTTCGTCCTATGGCTACACCTTC	CASSPGQGASSYGYTF
TRBD1	TRBV10-3	TRBJ1-5	few	TGTGCCATCAGTGAGCGGGACAGTACACATCAGCCCCAGCATTTT	CAISERDSTHQPQHF
TRBD2	TRBV6-2/TRBV6-3	TRBJ2-3	NA	TGTGCCAGCAGTCCCGGACTAGCGGGAGGGCCTGTTTATACGCAGTATTTT	CASSPGLAGGPVYTQYF
NA	TRBV7-2	TRBJ2-1	NA	TGTGCCAGCAGCCCCGCCCCCGTCAGGGTCAATGAGCAGTTCTTC	CASSPAPVRVNEQFF
NA	TRBV11-3	TRBJ1-3	NA	TGTGCCAGCAGCTCCACAGGGACGGGTGGAAACACCATATATTTT	CASSSTGTGGNTIYF
TRBD1	TRBV29-1	TRBJ1-5	NA	TGCAGCGTATCCGGGGCAGGGGGAGAGCCCCAGCATTTT	CSVSGAGGEPQHF
NA	TRBV2	TRBJ1-5	NA	TGTGCCAGCAGTTACGCCAGGACAGCTAATCAGCCCCAGCATTTT	CASSYARTANQPQHF
NA	TRBV19	TRBJ2-1	NA	TGTGCCAGTAGTATCACCGGGAGCTCCTACAATGAGCAGTTCTTC	CASSITGSSYNEQFF
TRBD2	TRBV6-2/TRBV6-3	TRBJ2-3	NA	TGTGCCAGCACCCCCGGACTAGCGGGAGCCTTAGGCACAGATACGCAGTATTTT	CASTPGLAGALGTDTQYF
TRBD2	TRBV6-5	TRBJ2-1	NA	TGTGCCAGCAGTTATGCTAGCGGGAGAAGGAATGAGCAGTTCTTC	CASSYASGRRNEQFF
TRBD1	TRBV5-6	TRBJ1-2	NA	TGTGCCAGCAGCTACCCGGGACAGGGTCCTTCGCGCTATGGCTACACCTTC	CASSYPGQGPSRYGYTF
NA	TRBV7-9	TRBJ2-1	NA	TGTGCCAGCAGCTTAGAAAAGATCCGAGCCGACAATGAGCAGTTCTTC	CASSLEKIRADNEQFF
NA	TRBV7-9	TRBJ2-2	NA	TGTGCCAGCCTCCGAGGCGGGGAGCTGTTTTTT	CASLRGGELFF
NA	TRBV19	TRBJ1-5	NA	TGTGCCAGTATATCCAACTTCAGAATCAGGTTGTTGAGCAATCAGCCCCAGCATTTT	CASISNFRIRLLSNQPQHF
NA	TRBV4-3	TRBJ2-2	once	TGCGCCAGCAGCCAAGTTCGCGGGGAGCTGTTTTTT	CASSQVRGELFF
TRBD1	TRBV19	TRBJ1-2	NA	TGTGCCAGCGTTAAGTATGGAAGAGAGGGGGCGCGGGAAGGCTACACCTTC	CASVKYGREGAREGYTF
TRBD1	TRBV5-4	TRBJ2-2	NA	TGTGCCAGCAGTTCAGACAGGGATGGGACCGGGGAGCTGTTTTTT	CASSSDRDGTGELFF
TRBD2	TRBV5-1	TRBJ2-3	NA	TGCGCCAGCAGCTTGGAGGCTAGCGGGGGCACAGATACGCAGTATTTT	CASSLEASGGTDTQYF
NA	TRBV24-1	TRBJ2-3	once	TGTGCCACCAGTGATTTTGGACTTACCTCAGCTGATACGCAGTATTTT	CATSDFGLTSADTQYF
TRBD2	TRBV15	TRBJ2-1	once	TGTGCCACCAGCAGACCGGGAGGGAACAATGAGCAGTTCTTC	CATSRPGGNNEQFF
TRBD1	TRBV7-6	TRBJ2-1	NA	TGTGCCAGCAGCTTAGTCGGTACGACAGGGGTCAATGAGCAGTTCTTC	CASSLVGTTGVNEQFF
NA	TRBV5-5	TRBJ1-3	NA	TGTGCCAGCAGCAGCGGACTGAACTCTGGAAACACCATATATTTT	CASSSGLNSGNTIYF
NA	TRBV10-1	TRBJ1-1	once	TGCGCCAGCAGACAGGAGATTAACACTGAAGCTTTCTTT	CASRQEINTEAFF
TRBD2	TRBV27	TRBJ2-1	NA	TGTGCCAGCAGTTTTCGCCTAGCGGGAGGTCCCCACAATGAGCAGTTCTTC	CASSFRLAGGPHNEQFF
NA	TRBV2	TRBJ1-4	NA	TGTGCCAGCATCGGGGGGGCGGATGAAAAACTGTTTTTT	CASIGGADEKLFF
NA	TRBV11-3	TRBJ2-5	NA	TGTGCCAGCAGCTTATCCCTCAGCACCGGGGAGACCCAGTACTTC	CASSLSLSTGETQYF
NA	TRBV5-4	TRBJ2-1	NA	TGTGCCAGCAGCCTGGGGGCCGGTTTCGAGCAGTTCTTC	CASSLGAGFEQFF
TRBD1	TRBV5-1	TRBJ2-3	NA	TGCGCCAGCAGTCCCGGGACAGGGAACACAGATACGCAGTATTTT	CASSPGTGNTDTQYF
TRBD2	TRBV3-1/TRBV3-2	TRBJ2-2	NA	TGTGCCAGCAGCCAGCGACTAGCGGGAGCGACCGGGGAGCTGTTTTTT	CASSQRLAGATGELFF
NA	TRBV11-3	TRBJ1-3	NA	TGTGCCAGCAGCCCCCCCGAGCCCTCTGGAAACACCATATATTTT	CASSPPEPSGNTIYF
NA	TRBV24-1	TRBJ2-3	once	TGTGCCACCAGTGATTTGACACTAGCCCCAGATACGCAGTATTTT	CATSDLTLAPDTQYF
NA	TRBV7-2	TRBJ1-2	NA	TGTGCCAGCAGCTTAGAGAGGGTCTATGGCTACACCTTC	CASSLERVYGYTF
NA	TRBV27	TRBJ2-4	NA	TGTGCCAGCAGTCCCGGATTGATAGGGAGGAACATTCAGTACTTC	CASSPGLIGRNIQYF
TRBD1	TRBV19	TRBJ1-3	few	TGTGCCAGTAGCCTACGGACAGGGGGCAACACCATATATTTT	CASSLRTGGNTIYF